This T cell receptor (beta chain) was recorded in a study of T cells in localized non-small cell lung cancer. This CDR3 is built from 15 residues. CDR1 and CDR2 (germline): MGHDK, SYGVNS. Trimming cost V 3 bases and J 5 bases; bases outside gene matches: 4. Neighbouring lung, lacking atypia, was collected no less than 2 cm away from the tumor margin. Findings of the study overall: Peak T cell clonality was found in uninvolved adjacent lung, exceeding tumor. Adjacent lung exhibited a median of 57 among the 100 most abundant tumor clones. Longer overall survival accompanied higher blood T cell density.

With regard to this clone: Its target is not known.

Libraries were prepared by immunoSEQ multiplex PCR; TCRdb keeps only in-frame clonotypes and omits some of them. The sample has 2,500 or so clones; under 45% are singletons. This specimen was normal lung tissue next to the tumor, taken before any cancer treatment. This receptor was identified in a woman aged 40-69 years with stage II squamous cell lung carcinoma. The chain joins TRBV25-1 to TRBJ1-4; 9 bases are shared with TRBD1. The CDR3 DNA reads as TGTGCCAGCAGTGACTGGGGACAGGGAAATGAAAAACTGTTTTTT. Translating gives CASSDWGQGNEKLFF.